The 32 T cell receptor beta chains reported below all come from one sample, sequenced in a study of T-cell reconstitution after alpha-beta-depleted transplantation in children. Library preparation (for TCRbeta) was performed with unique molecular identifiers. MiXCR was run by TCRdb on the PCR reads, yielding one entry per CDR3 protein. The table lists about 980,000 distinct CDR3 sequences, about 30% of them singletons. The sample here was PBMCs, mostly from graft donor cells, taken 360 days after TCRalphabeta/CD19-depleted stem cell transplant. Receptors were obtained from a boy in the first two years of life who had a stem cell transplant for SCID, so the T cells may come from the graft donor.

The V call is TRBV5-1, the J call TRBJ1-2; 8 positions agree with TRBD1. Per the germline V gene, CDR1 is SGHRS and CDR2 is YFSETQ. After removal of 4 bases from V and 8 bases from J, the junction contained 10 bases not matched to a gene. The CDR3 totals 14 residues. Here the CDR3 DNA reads TGCGCCAGCAGCCGGCAACCAGGGGGCAAGGGCTACACCTTC. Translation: CASSRQPGGKGYTF.

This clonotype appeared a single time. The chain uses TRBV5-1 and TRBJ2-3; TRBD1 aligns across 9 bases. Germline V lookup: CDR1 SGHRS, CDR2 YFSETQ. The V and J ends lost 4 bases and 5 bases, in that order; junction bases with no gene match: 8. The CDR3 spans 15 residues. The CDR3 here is CASSPGTGPEDTQYF. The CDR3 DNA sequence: TGCGCCAGCAGCCCAGGGACAGGGCCTGAAGATACGCAGTATTTT.

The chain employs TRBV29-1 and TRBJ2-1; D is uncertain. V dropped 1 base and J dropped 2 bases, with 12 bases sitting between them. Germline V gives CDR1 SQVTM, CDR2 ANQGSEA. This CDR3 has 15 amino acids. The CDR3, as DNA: TGCAGCGTTGAAGGCCTACGGTACCCCTACAATGAGCAGTTCTTC. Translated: CSVEGLRYPYNEQFF.

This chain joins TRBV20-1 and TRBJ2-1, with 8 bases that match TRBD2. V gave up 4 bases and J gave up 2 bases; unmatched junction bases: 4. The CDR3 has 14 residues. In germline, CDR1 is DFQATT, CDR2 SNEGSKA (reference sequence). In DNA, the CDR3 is TGCAGTGCTATTCAACTAGCGGCCTACAATGAGCAGTTCTTC. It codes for CSAIQLAAYNEQFF.

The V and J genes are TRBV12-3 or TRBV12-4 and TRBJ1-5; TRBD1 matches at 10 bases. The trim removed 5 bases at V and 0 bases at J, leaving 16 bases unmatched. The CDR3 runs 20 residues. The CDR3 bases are TGTGCCAGCAGTATCCCCCGGGACAGGGGTAGGAGCTATAGCAATCAGCCCCAGCATTTT. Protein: CASSIPRDRGRSYSNQPQHF.

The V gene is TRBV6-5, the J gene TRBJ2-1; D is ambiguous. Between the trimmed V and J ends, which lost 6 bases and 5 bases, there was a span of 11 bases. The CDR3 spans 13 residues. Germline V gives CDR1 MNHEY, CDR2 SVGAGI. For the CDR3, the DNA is TGTGCCAGCAGCCGATCAGCACACAATGAGCAGTTCTTC. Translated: CASSRSAHNEQFF.

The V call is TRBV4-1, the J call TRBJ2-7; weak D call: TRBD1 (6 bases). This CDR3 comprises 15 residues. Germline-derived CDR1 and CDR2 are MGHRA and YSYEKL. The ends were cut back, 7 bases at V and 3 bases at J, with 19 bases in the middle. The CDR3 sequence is CASKLAMGRGYEQYF. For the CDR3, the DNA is TGCGCCAGCAAGCTGGCTATGGGCAGGGGCTACGAGCAGTACTTC.

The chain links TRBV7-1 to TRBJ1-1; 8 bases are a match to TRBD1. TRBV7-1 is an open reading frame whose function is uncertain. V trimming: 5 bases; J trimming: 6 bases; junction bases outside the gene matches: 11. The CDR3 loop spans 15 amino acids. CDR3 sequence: CASSARQGLNAEAFF. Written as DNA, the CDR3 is TGTGCCAGCAGCGCACGACAGGGGCTAAACGCTGAAGCTTTCTTT.

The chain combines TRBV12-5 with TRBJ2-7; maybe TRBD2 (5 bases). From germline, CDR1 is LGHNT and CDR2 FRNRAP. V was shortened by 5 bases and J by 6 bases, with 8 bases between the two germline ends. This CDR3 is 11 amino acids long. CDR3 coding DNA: TGTGCTAGTGGTAAGGAGGTCGAGCAGTACTTC. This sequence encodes CASGKEVEQYF.

The CDR3 loop reads CASSYDITGNTIYF. The CDR3 nucleotides read TGTGCCAGCAGCTACGACATTACTGGAAACACCATATATTTT. This sequence joins TRBV7-9 and TRBJ1-3; D uncertain. Germline CDR1 and CDR2: SEHNR and FQNEAQ (reference sequence). The CDR3 loop spans 14 amino acids. The V and J ends lost 4 bases and 2 bases respectively, with 9 bases between them.

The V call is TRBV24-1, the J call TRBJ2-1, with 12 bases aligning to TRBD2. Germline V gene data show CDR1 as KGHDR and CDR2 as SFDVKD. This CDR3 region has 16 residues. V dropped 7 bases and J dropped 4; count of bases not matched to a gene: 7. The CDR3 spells CATSTSTSGGYNEQFF. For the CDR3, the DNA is TGTGCCACCAGCACCTCCACTAGCGGGGGGTACAATGAGCAGTTCTTC.

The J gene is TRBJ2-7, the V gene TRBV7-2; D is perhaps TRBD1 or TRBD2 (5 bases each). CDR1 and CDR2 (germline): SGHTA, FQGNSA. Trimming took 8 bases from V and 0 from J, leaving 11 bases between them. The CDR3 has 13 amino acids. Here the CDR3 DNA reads TGTGCCAGCGGCTCGGGACCCTCCTACGAGCAGTACTTC. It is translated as CASGSGPSYEQYF.

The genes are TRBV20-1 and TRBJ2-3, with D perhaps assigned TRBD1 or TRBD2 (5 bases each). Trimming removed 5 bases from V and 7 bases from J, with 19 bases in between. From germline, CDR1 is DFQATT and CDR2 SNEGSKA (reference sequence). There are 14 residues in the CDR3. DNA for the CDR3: TGCAGTGCTGTAGTGGGGGTCACTCCTAATACGCAGTATTTT. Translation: CSAVVGVTPNTQYF.

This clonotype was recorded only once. The CDR3 bases are TGCAGCGTCGTACCGGGGACTAGCGGCACAGATACGCAGTATTTT. Amino acids: CSVVPGTSGTDTQYF. This chain joins TRBV29-1 and TRBJ2-3; the match to TRBD2 covers 10 bases. CDR3 length: 15 amino acids. Germline V gene lookup returns CDR1 SQVTM and CDR2 ANQGSEA. With 6 bases clipped from V and 1 base from J, the junction kept 7 bases outside the gene matches.

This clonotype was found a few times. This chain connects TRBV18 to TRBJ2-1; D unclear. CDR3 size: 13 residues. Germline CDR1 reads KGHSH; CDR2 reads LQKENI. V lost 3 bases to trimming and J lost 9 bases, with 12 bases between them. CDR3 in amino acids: CASSPRWAGEQFF. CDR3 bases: TGTGCCAGCTCACCTCGCTGGGCAGGTGAGCAGTTCTTC.

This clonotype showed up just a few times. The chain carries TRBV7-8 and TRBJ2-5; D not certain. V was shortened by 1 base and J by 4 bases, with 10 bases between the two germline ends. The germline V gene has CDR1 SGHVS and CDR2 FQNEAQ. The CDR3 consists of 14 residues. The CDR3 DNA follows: TGTGCCAGCAGCTTAGTATGGGGTGGAGAGACCCAGTACTTC. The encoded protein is CASSLVWGGETQYF.

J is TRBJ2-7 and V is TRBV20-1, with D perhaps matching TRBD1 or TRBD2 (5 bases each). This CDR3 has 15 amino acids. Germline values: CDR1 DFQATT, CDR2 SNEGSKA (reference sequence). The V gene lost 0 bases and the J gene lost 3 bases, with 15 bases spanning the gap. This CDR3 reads CSARDDLGPSYEQYF. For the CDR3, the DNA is TGCAGTGCTAGAGACGACCTGGGACCGAGCTACGAGCAGTACTTC.

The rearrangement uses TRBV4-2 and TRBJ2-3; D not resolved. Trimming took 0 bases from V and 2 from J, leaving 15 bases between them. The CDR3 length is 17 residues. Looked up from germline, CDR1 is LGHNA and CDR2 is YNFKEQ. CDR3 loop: CASSQDSGPRLTDTQYF. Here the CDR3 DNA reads TGTGCCAGCAGCCAAGATTCCGGCCCCAGGCTCACAGATACGCAGTATTTT.

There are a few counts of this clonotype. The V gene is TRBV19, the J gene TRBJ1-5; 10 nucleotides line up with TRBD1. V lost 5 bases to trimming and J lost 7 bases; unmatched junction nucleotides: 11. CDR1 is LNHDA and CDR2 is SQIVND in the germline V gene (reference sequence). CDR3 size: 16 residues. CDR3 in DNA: TGTGCCAGTAGTCCCCTGGGGACAGGGGACGGGCAGCCCCAGCATTTT. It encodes CASSPLGTGDGQPQHF.

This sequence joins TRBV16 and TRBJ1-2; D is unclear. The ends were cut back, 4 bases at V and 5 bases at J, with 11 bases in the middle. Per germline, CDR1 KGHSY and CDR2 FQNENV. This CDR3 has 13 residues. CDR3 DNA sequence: TGTGCCAGCAGCCCCCTCCGCGGGTATGGCTACACCTTC. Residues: CASSPLRGYGYTF.

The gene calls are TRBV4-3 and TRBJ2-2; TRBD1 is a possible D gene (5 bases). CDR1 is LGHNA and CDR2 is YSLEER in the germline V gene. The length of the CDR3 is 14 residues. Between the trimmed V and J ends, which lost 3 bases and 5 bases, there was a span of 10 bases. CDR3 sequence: CASSHTTVTGELFF. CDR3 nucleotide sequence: TGCGCCAGCAGCCACACGACAGTTACCGGGGAGCTGTTTTTT.

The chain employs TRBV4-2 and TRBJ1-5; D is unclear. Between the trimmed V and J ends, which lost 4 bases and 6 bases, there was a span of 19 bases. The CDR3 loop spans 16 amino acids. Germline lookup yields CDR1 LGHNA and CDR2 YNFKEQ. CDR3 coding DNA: TGTGCCAGCAGCCCGGCGCATACGCGAGTTAGTCAGCCCCAGCATTTT. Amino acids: CASSPAHTRVSQPQHF.

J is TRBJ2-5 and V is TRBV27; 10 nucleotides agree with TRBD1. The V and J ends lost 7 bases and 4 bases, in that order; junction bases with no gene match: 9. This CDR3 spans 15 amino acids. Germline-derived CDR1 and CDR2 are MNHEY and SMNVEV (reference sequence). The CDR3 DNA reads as TGTGCCAGCAAGAGGGACAGGGGCATAGGAGAGACCCAGTACTTC. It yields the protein CASKRDRGIGETQYF.

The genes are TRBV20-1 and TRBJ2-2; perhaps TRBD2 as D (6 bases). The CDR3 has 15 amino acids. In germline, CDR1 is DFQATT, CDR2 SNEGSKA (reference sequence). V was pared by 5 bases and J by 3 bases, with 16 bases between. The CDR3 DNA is TGCAGTGCTCCCCTCGCGGGAACACACACCGGGGAGCTGTTTTTT. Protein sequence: CSAPLAGTHTGELFF.

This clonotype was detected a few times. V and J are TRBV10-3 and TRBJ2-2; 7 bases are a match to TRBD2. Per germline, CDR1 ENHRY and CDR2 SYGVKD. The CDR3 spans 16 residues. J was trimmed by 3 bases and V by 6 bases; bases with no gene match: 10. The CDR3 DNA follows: TGTGCCATCAGCCTCTCGTGGGGGGGAGACACCGGGGAGCTGTTTTTT. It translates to CAISLSWGGDTGELFF.

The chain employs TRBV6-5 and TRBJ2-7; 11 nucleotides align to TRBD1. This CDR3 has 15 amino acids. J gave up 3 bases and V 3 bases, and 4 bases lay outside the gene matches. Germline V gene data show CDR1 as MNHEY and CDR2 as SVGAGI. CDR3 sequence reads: CASSYAGTGGYEQYF. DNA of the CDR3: TGTGCCAGCAGTTATGCCGGGACAGGGGGCTACGAGCAGTACTTC.

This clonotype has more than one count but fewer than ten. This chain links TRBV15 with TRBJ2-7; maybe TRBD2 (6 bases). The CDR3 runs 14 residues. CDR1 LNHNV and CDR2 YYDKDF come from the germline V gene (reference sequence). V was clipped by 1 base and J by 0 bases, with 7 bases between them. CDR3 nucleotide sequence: TGTGCCACCAGCAGAGCCGGGGGCTCCTACGAGCAGTACTTC. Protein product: CATSRAGGSYEQYF.

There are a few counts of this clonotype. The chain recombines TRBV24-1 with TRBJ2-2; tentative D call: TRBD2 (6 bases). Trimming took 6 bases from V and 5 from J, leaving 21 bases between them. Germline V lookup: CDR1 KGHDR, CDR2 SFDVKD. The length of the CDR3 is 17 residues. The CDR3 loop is CATSPKPGLGGTGELFF. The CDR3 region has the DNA TGTGCCACCAGTCCAAAACCGGGACTCGGTGGGACCGGGGAGCTGTTTTTT.

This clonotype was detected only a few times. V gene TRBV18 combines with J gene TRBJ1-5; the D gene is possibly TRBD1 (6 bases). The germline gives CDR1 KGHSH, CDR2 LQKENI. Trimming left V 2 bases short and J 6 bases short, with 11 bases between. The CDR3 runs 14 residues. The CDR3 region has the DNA TGTGCCAGCTCACCATCCGGGGGCGGTCAGCCCCAGCATTTT. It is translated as CASSPSGGGQPQHF.

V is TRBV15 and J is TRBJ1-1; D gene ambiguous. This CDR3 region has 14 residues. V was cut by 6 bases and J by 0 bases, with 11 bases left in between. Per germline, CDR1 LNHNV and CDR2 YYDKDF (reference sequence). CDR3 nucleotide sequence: TGTGCCACCAGTCTTCAATTTTTGAACACTGAAGCTTTCTTT. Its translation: CATSLQFLNTEAFF.

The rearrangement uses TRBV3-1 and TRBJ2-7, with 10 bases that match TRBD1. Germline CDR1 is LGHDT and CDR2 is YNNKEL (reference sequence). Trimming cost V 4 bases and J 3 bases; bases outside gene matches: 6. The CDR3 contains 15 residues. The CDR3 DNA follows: TGTGCCAGCAGCCTCCCCGGGACAGGGGTCTACGAGCAGTACTTC. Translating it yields CASSLPGTGVYEQYF.

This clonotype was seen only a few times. CDR3 DNA sequence: TGCGCCAGCGGAAGACTAGCGGGGAACACCGGGGAGCTGTTTTTT. Translating gives CASGRLAGNTGELFF. V usage is TRBV5-1 and J usage is TRBJ2-2; 10 bases match TRBD2. CDR1 SGHRS and CDR2 YFSETQ come from the germline V gene. V was pared by 7 bases and J by 1 base, with 4 bases of the junction left unmatched. The length of the CDR3 is 15 residues.